This T cell receptor (beta chain) is drawn from a study of OX40 agonist ivuxolimab in advanced cancers. This CDR3 has 16 amino acids. Trimming removed 5 bases from V and 1 base from J, with 18 bases in between. Germline CDR1 SEHNR, CDR2 FQNEAQ (reference sequence). Only in-frame clones appear in the TCRdb table, and some are missing; sequencing was by immunoSEQ multiplex PCR. Seen here are around 110,000 clones, approximately 90% observed once, and the top ten hold roughly 1.1%. Note on this clone: The antigen is unknown.

Study results and limitations: Average numbers of expanded clones were greater in CD8+ T cells than in CD4+. Both blood CD4+ and CD8+ T cells showed clonal growth by week 6 at 0.1 to 3.0 mg/kg.

The gene calls are TRBV7-9 and TRBJ2-7, with D maybe TRBD2 (7 bases). The receptor comes from an adult with an advanced solid tumor such as melanoma, head and neck, liver or kidney cancer. Specimen: CD4+ or CD8+ T cells sorted from blood, collected in a trial of the OX40 agonist ivuxolimab. CDR3 sequence reads: CASSKVGGPTSYEQYF. CDR3 nucleotides: TGTGCCAGCAGCAAGGTCGGGGGGCCGACTTCCTACGAGCAGTACTTC.